The text below deals with one T cell receptor (beta chain). Its antigen remains unidentified. Looked up from germline, CDR1 is MNHEY and CDR2 is SMNVEV (reference sequence). Trimming took 7 bases from V and 5 from J; bases not matched to a gene: 11. The CDR3 spans 15 residues. The immunoSEQ assay was v3. Profiled with immunoSEQ multiplex PCR; TCRdb holds only in-frame clones, not every one. The data contain roughly 46,000 clones, roughly 85% of them singletons. This entry is derived from a study of TIL therapy for anti-PD-1-resistant metastatic lung cancer. Background on the study: Most patients had lung adenocarcinoma; a handful of tumors were EGFR-mutant, two ALK-rearranged; half smoked currently or formerly.

Noted time point: pre-treatment sample, taken before nivolumab and TIL therapy. Study results and caveats: The cohort had more treatment-naive, never-smoker and oncogene-addicted patients than typical.

The receptor comes from a person aged 25-79 years with non-small cell lung cancer. The input for sequencing was blood, taken at baseline. J is TRBJ2-3 and V is TRBV27; 8 bases match TRBD2. The CDR3 DNA follows: TGTGCCAGCACCGCCGGGGGGGCTGCGGGAGATACGCAGTATTTT. The encoded protein is CASTAGGAAGDTQYF.